Below are 18 T cell receptor beta chains sequenced from a single sample in a study of T-cell memory formation after mild COVID-19. Using its own MiXCR run on the 5' RACE reads, TCRdb lists one record per CDR3 protein. Here the sample spans 200,000 to 250,000 distinct CDR3 sequences, 9% to 10% being singletons. Sequencing was performed on PBMCs or a T cell subset sorted from them (not recorded which). All receptors derive from a man between 18 and 29 years old who had mild COVID-19 (a few samples of this study predate the infection). Cell type and time point are not known.

Many counts were recorded for this clonotype. CDR3 in amino acids: CASRQGSFETQYF. CDR3 nucleotide sequence: TGTGCCAGCAGACAGGGATCCTTTGAGACCCAGTACTTC. This chain joins TRBV6-5 and TRBJ2-5, with D possibly being TRBD1 (6 bases). The germline gives CDR1 MNHEY, CDR2 SVGAGI. CDR3 length: 13 residues. V lost 6 bases to trimming and J lost 5 bases, with 13 bases between them.

This clonotype was seen a few times. This CDR3 is CASSLRQLNTEAFF. CDR3 in DNA: TGTGCCAGCAGTTTGAGGCAGCTGAACACTGAAGCTTTCTTT. The rearrangement uses TRBV12-3 or TRBV12-4 and TRBJ1-1; D remains ambiguous. The CDR3 extends over 14 amino acids. Trimming took off 3 bases at V and 0 bases at J, with 8 bases between the two ends.

This clonotype has only a few counts. The chain employs TRBV24-1 and TRBJ2-3; 8 bases map to TRBD1. The germline V gene encodes CDR1 KGHDR and CDR2 SFDVKD. The CDR3 totals 19 residues. V was pared by 2 bases and J by 8 bases, with 20 bases of the junction left unmatched. CDR3 protein: CATSDSQGWFGTGTFTQYF. DNA for the CDR3: TGTGCCACCAGTGATTCCCAGGGCTGGTTCGGGACAGGAACTTTTACGCAGTATTTT.

The chain recombines TRBV7-9 with TRBJ2-5; 7 bases match TRBD1. The CDR3 spans 16 residues. Trimming took 5 bases from V and 4 from J; bases not matched to a gene: 13. Germline CDR1 SEHNR, CDR2 FQNEAQ (reference sequence). The chain's CDR3 is CASSPTGAREGETQYF. CDR3 bases: TGTGCCAGCAGCCCCACAGGGGCCCGAGAGGGAGAGACCCAGTACTTC.

The sample holds a few counts of this clonotype. The chain recombines TRBV7-9 with TRBJ1-4; D is possibly TRBD1 (5 bases). Germline loops: CDR1 SEHNR, CDR2 FQNEAQ (reference sequence). Trimming took off 3 bases at V and 3 bases at J, with 11 bases between the two ends. This CDR3 has 15 residues. CDR3 sequence reads: CASSFRDSANEKLFF. In nucleotides, the CDR3 is TGTGCCAGCAGCTTCAGGGATTCTGCTAATGAAAAACTGTTTTTT.

This clonotype was picked up a small number of times. The V and J genes are TRBV4-1 and TRBJ2-5; 10 positions match TRBD2. Germline V gene data show CDR1 as MGHRA and CDR2 as YSYEKL. The CDR3 runs to 16 residues. Germline trimming cut 3 bases from V and 5 bases from J; bases unmatched to any gene: 9. The CDR3 spells CASSHLAGGGVETQYF. DNA of the CDR3: TGCGCCAGCAGCCACTTAGCGGGGGGCGGCGTGGAGACCCAGTACTTC.

The chain joins TRBV24-1 to TRBJ1-2; TRBD1 might be the D (6 bases). CDR1 and CDR2 from the germline V gene are KGHDR and SFDVKD. This CDR3 has 14 amino acids. Between the trimmed V and J ends, which lost 3 bases and 4 bases, there was a span of 11 bases. The CDR3, as DNA: TGTGCCACCAGTGATCCCGGACAGAGCTATGGCTACACCTTC. Its protein product is CATSDPGQSYGYTF.

This clonotype was seen only once. This chain joins TRBV18 and TRBJ1-2; D possibly corresponds to TRBD1 (5 bases). V lost 4 bases and J 4 bases, leaving 13 bases between the germline ends. This CDR3 spans 14 amino acids. Germline CDR1 KGHSH, CDR2 LQKENI. The CDR3 nucleotides are TGTGCCAGCTCACAGGACAAAACCAGCTATGGCTACACCTTC. This translates into CASSQDKTSYGYTF.

The rearrangement joins TRBV12-5 to TRBJ2-7, with D unclear. With 2 bases removed from V and 3 bases from J, the gap between germline ends came to 8 bases. The CDR3 covers 13 residues. Germline V gives CDR1 LGHNT, CDR2 FRNRAP. The CDR3 nucleotides read TGTGCTAGTGGTTTGTCCAACAGCTACGAGCAGTACTTC. This translates into CASGLSNSYEQYF.

The chain uses TRBV12-3 or TRBV12-4 and TRBJ1-5; D gene ambiguous. The CDR3 has 13 amino acids. V lost 2 bases to trimming and J lost 7 bases, with 9 bases between them. The CDR3 coding sequence is TGTGCCAGCAGTTTACGCGCAGACCAGCCCCAGCATTTT. Its translation: CASSLRADQPQHF.

The chain uses TRBV7-2 and TRBJ2-7; D perhaps matches TRBD1 (5 bases). CDR1 SGHTA and CDR2 FQGNSA come from the germline V gene. Between the trimmed V and J ends, which lost 3 bases and 5 bases, there was a span of 14 bases. The CDR3 has 14 amino acids. The CDR3 DNA sequence: TGTGCCAGCAGCTTGGGGCGGAATAGCCACGAGCAGTACGTC. Translating gives CASSLGRNSHEQYV.

Sample share makes this clonotype medium-sized. The chain combines TRBV5-1 with TRBJ2-4; D gene uncertain. V was trimmed by 0 bases and J by 0 bases, leaving 13 bases between them. CDR3 length equals 17 residues. The germline V gene encodes CDR1 SGHRS and CDR2 YFSETQ. CDR3 sequence reads: CASSLAFEKAAKNIQYF. CDR3 DNA: TGCGCCAGCAGCTTGGCTTTTGAGAAGGCAGCCAAAAACATTCAGTACTTC.

V usage is TRBV20-1 and J usage is TRBJ2-3; D is unresolved. Germline-derived CDR1 and CDR2 are DFQATT and SNEGSKA (reference sequence). Trimming pared 4 bases from V and 3 bases from J, leaving 8 bases between. The CDR3 is 12 residues long. CDR3 residues: CSAIDKTDTQYF. In DNA, the CDR3 is TGCAGTGCTATAGATAAGACAGATACGCAGTATTTT.

This clonotype turned up a few times. The rearrangement uses TRBV2 and TRBJ1-1; no firm D call. V gave up 4 bases and J gave up 10 bases, with 10 bases separating them. Germline CDR1 and CDR2: SNHLY and FYNNEI. The CDR3 length is 11 residues. In DNA form, the CDR3 reads TGTGCCAGCAGTGGAGGGTTCGGAGCTTTCTTT. This gives the protein CASSGGFGAFF.

V gene TRBV7-2 combines with J gene TRBJ2-1, with D perhaps matching TRBD1 (5 bases). This CDR3 comprises 12 residues. V dropped 5 bases and J dropped 5 bases, with 7 bases sitting between them. Germline CDR1 is SGHTA and CDR2 is FQGNSA. This CDR3 is CASSQTDNEQFF. In DNA, the CDR3 is TGTGCCAGCAGCCAGACAGACAATGAGCAGTTCTTC.

This clonotype was observed once. The chain uses TRBV4-1 and TRBJ2-5; TRBD2 agrees at 13 bases. The J segment lost 0 bases and the V segment lost 4 bases, leaving 2 bases of the junction unmatched. This CDR3 spans 16 amino acids. Germline CDR1 is MGHRA and CDR2 is YSYEKL. CDR3 residues: CASSRGLAGDQETQYF. In nucleotides, the CDR3 is TGCGCCAGCAGCCGTGGACTAGCGGGGGACCAAGAGACCCAGTACTTC.

The CDR3 region has the DNA TGTGCCAGCAGCTTGCTAGGGAGAGGGGATGGTGGCGGCTACACCTTC. Protein sequence: CASSLLGRGDGGGYTF. The rearrangement uses TRBV5-6 and TRBJ1-2; possibly TRBD1 for D (5 bases). There are 16 residues in the CDR3. The V end was cut by 1 base, the J end by 8 bases, with 21 bases between. Germline values: CDR1 SGHDT, CDR2 YYEEEE.

This chain joins TRBV19 and TRBJ2-1; D tentatively reads TRBD1 or TRBD2 (6 bases each). Trimming pared 3 bases from V and 8 bases from J, leaving 17 bases between. The V gene's germline CDR1 is LNHDA and CDR2 SQIVND (reference sequence). The CDR3 is 15 residues long. CDR3 loop: CASSISGAPWDEQFF. DNA for the CDR3: TGTGCCAGTAGTATTTCGGGGGCTCCTTGGGATGAGCAGTTCTTC.